Sequencing of this T cell receptor (beta chain) was carried out in a study of T cell responses to AZD1222 COVID-19 vaccine. This clone has just one count. The target antigen is unknown. Germline values: CDR1 SGHRS, CDR2 YFSETQ. The V and J ends lost 0 bases and 11 bases respectively, with 12 bases between them. The CDR3 totals 13 residues. The repertoire was sequenced with immunoSEQ multiplex PCR; TCRdb's copy has only in-frame clones and lacks some. Among 80,000 or so clones listed, roughly 90% were seen once. Study outcomes and limitations: Spike-wide coverage was observed for vaccine-associated CD4 TCRs, with dominant responses at 160-218 and 743-854.

This clonotype was obtained from an adult who received the AZD1222 COVID-19 vaccine. Sample: peripheral blood, taken 28 days after the second AZD1222 dose. J is TRBJ1-3 and V is TRBV5-1; no clear D gene. Here the CDR3 reads CASSLEGAVPIYF. DNA of the CDR3: TGCGCCAGCAGCTTGGAGGGAGCTGTCCCCATATATTTT.